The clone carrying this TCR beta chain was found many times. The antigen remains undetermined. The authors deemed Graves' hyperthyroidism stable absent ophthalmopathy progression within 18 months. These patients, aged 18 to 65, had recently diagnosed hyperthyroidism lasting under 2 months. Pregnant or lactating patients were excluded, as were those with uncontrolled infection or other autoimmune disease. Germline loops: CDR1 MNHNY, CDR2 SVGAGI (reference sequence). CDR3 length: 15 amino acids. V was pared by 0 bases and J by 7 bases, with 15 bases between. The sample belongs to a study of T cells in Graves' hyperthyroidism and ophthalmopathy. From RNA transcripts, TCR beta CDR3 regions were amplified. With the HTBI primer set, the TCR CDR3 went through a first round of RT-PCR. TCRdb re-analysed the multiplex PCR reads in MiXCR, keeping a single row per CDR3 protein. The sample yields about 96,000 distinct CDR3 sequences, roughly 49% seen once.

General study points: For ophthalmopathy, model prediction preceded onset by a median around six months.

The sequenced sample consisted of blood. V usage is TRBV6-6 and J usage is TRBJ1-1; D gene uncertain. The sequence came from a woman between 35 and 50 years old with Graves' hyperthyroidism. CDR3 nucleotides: TGTGCCAGCAGTTACTCAACCGGGTTTGGGGTTGAAGCTTTCTTT. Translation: CASSYSTGFGVEAFF.